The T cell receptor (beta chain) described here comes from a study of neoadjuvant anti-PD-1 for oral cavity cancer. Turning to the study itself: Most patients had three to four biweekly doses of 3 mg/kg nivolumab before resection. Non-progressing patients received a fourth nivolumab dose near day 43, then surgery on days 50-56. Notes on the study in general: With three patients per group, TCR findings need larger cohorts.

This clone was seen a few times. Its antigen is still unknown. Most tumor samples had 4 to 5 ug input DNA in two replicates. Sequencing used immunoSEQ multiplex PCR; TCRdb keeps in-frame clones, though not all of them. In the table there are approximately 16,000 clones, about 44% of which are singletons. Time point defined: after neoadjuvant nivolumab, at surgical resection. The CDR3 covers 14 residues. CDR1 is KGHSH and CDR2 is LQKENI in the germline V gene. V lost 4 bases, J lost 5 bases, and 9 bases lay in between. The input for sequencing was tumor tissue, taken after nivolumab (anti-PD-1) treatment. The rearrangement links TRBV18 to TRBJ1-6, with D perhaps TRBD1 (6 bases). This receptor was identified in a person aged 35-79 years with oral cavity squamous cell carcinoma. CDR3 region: CASSRGQNNSPLHF. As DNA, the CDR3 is TGTGCCAGCTCACGCGGACAGAATAATTCACCCCTCCACTTT.